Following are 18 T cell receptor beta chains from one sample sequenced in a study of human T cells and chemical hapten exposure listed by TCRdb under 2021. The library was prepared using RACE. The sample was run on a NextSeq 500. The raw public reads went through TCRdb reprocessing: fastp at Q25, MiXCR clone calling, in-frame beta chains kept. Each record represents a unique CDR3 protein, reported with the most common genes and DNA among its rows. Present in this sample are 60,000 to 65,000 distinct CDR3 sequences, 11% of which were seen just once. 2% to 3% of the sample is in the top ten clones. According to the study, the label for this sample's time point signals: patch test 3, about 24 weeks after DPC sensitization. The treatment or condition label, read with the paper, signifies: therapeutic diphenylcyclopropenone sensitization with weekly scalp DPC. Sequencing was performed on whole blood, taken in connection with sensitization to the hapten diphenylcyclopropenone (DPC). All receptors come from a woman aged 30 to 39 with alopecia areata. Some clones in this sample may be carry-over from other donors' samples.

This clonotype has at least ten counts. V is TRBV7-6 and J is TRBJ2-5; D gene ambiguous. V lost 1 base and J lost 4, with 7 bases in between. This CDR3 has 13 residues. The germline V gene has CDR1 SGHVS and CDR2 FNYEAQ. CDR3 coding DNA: TGTGCCAGCAGCTTAGTTCCAATAGAGACCCAGTACTTC. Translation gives CASSLVPIETQYF.

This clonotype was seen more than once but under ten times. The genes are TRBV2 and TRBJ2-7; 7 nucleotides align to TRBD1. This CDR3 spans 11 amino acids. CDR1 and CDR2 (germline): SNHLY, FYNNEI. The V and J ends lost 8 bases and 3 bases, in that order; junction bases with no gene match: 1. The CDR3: CASGTVYEQYF. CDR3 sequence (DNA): TGTGCCAGCGGGACAGTCTACGAGCAGTACTTC. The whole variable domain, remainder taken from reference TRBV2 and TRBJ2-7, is EPEVTQTPSHQVTQMGQEVILRCVPISNHLYFYWYRQILGQKVEFLVSFYNNEISEKSEIFDDQFSVERPDGSNFTLKIRSTKLEDSAMYFCASGTVYEQYFGPGTRLTVT.

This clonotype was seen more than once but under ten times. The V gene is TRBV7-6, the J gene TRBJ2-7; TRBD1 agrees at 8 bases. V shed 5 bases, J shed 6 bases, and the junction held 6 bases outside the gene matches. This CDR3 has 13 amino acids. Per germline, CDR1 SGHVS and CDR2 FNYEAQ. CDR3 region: CASSQGQVGEQYF. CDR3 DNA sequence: TGTGCCAGCAGCCAGGGACAGGTCGGCGAGCAGTACTTC.

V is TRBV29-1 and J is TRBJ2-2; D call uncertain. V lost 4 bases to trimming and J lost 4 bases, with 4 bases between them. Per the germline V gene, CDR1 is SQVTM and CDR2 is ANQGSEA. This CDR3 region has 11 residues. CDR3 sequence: CSVGFTGELFF. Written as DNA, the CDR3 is TGCAGCGTTGGCTTCACCGGGGAGCTGTTTTTT.

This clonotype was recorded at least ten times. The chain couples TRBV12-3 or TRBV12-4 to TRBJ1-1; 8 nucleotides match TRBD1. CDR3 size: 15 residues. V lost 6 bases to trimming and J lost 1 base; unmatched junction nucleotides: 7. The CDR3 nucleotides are TGTGCCAGCAGAACGACAGGGGCGCGGAACACTGAAGCTTTCTTT. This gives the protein CASRTTGARNTEAFF.

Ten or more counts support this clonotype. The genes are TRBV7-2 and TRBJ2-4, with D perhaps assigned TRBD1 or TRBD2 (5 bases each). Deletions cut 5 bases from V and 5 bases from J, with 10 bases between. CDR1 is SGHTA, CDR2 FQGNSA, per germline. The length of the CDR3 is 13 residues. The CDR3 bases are TGTGCCAGCAGCCGACCGGGGCAAAACATTCAGTACTTC. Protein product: CASSRPGQNIQYF.

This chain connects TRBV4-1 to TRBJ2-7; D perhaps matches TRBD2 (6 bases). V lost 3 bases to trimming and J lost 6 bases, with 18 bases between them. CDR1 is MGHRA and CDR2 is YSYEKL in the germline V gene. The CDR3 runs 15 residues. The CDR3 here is CASSQGEVRGAEQYF. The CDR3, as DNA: TGCGCCAGCAGCCAGGGGGAGGTGCGCGGAGCCGAGCAGTACTTC.

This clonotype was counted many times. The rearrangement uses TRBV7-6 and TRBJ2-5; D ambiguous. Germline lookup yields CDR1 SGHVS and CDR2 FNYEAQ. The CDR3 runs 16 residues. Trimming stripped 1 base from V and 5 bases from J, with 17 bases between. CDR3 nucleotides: TGTGCCAGCAGCTTAGTTCTGGGTACAGATTTCGAGACCCAGTACTTC. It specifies CASSLVLGTDFETQYF.

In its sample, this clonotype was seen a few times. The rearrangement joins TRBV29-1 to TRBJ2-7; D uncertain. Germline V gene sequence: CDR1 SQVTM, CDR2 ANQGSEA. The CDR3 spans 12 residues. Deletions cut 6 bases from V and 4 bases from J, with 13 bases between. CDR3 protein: CSVAQVPYEQYF. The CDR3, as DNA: TGCAGCGTGGCCCAGGTCCCATACGAGCAGTACTTC.

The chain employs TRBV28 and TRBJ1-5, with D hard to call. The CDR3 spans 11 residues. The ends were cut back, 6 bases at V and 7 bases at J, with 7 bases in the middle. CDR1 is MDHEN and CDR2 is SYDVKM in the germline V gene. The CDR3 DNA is TGTGCCAGCAGCCAGAAGCAGCCCCAGCATTTT. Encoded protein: CASSQKQPQHF.

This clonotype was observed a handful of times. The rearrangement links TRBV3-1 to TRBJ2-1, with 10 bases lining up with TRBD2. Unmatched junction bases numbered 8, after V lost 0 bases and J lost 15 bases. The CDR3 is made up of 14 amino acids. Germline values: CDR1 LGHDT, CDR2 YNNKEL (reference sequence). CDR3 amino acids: CASSQDPLAGVRFF. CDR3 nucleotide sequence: TGTGCCAGCAGCCAAGATCCCCTAGCGGGAGTAAGGTTCTTC.

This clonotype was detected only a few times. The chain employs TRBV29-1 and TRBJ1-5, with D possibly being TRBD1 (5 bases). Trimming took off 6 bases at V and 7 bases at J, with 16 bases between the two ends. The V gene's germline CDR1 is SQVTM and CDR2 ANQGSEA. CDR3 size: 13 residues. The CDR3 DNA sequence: TGCAGCGTCGGTGGCAGGGCGGCGCAGCCCCAGCATTTT. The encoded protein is CSVGGRAAQPQHF.

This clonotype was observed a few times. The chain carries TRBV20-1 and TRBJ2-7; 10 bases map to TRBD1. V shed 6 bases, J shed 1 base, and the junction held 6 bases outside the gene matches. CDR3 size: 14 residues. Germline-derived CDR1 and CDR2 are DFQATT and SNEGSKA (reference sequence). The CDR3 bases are TGCAGTGCCGAGTCGGACAGGGGGTCCTACGAGCAGTACTTC. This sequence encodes CSAESDRGSYEQYF.

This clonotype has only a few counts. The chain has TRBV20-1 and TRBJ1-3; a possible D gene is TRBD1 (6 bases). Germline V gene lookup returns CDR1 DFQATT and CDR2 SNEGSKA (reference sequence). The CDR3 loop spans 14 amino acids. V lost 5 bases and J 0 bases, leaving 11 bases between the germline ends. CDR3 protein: CSAVRDTSGNTIYF. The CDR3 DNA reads TGCAGTGCTGTAAGGGACACCTCTGGAAACACCATATATTTT.

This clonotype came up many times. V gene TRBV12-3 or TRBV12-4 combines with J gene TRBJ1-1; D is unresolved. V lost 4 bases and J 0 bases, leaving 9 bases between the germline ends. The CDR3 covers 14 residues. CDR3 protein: CASSYHGMNTEAFF. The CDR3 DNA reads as TGTGCCAGCAGTTATCACGGAATGAACACTGAAGCTTTCTTT.

The DNA for the CDR3 is TGTGCCAGCAGTTACCAGTACTGGGTAACCGGGGAGCTGTTTTTT. It is translated as CASSYQYWVTGELFF. The chain recombines TRBV27 with TRBJ2-2, with D unresolved. Germline CDR1 and CDR2: MNHEY and SMNVEV (reference sequence). V gave up 4 bases and J gave up 5 bases, with 14 bases separating them. The CDR3 extends over 15 amino acids.

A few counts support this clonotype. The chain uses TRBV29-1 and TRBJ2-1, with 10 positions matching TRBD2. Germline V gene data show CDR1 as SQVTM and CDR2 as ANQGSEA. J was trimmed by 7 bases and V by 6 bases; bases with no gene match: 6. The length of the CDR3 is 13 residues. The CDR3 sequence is CSVVAGGGNEQFF. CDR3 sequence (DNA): TGCAGCGTCGTAGCGGGAGGTGGTAATGAGCAGTTCTTC.

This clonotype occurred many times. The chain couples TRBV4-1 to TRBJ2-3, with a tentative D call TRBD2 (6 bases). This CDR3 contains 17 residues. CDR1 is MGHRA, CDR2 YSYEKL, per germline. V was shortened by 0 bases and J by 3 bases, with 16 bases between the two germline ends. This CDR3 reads CASSQEDGGVWTDTQYF. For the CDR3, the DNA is TGCGCCAGCAGCCAAGAGGACGGCGGGGTTTGGACAGATACGCAGTATTTT.